These 18 T cell receptor beta chains were sequenced from one sample in a study of T cells in Graves' hyperthyroidism and ophthalmopathy. RNA transcripts served as the template for amplifying TCR beta CDR3 regions. The study used the HTBI primer set for a first-round RT-PCR of the TCR CDR3. TCRdb reprocessed the multiplex PCR reads with MiXCR, giving one entry per CDR3 protein. Among some 200,000 distinct CDR3 sequences listed, around 16% were seen once. Source material: blood. All receptors derive from a woman aged 50 to 65 with Graves' hyperthyroidism.

This clonotype was detected many times. The chain couples TRBV9 to TRBJ2-3; D remains ambiguous. The V gene's germline CDR1 is SGDLS and CDR2 YYNGEE. The CDR3 sequence is 15 residues long. The germline V and J ends were trimmed by 0 bases and 2 bases, with 10 bases remaining between them. The CDR3 region is CASSVALDHTDTQYF. The CDR3 nucleotides read TGTGCCAGCAGCGTAGCTCTGGACCACACAGATACGCAGTATTTT.

This clonotype was counted many times. CDR3 in DNA: TGTGCCAGCAGCGCAAGGGAGACCCAGTACTTC. It translates to CASSARETQYF. The chain is built from TRBV11-3 and TRBJ2-5; D gene uncertain. The CDR3 sequence is 11 residues long. CDR1 SGHNT and CDR2 YENEEA come from the germline V gene. V gave up 5 bases and J gave up 5 bases, with 6 bases separating them.

This clonotype was detected ten times or more. The chain couples TRBV20-1 to TRBJ2-7, with D possibly matching TRBD2 (6 bases). V was trimmed by 1 base and J by 7 bases, leaving 17 bases between them. CDR1 and CDR2 (germline): DFQATT, SNEGSKA (reference sequence). This CDR3 is 14 amino acids long. The DNA for the CDR3 is TGCAGTGCTAGAGCGTCTAAGGACCTAGCGGAGCAGTACTTC. Translated: CSARASKDLAEQYF.

This clonotype appeared many times. The V and J genes are TRBV9 and TRBJ2-3, with TRBD2 as a possible D gene (5 bases). Trimming removed 0 bases at V and 5 bases at J, with 10 bases between. CDR3 length: 14 residues. Germline V CDR1 and CDR2: SGDLS, YYNGEE. This chain's CDR3 is CASSVDPRGDTQYF. CDR3 DNA: TGTGCCAGCAGCGTAGACCCACGGGGAGATACGCAGTATTTT.

The sample holds many counts of this clonotype. This chain connects TRBV30 to TRBJ1-2; D possibly corresponds to TRBD1 (6 bases). Between the trimmed V and J ends, which lost 0 bases and 1 base, there was a span of 15 bases. Per the germline V gene, CDR1 is GTSNPN and CDR2 is SVGIG (reference sequence). This CDR3 contains 16 residues. The CDR3 DNA follows: TGTGCCTGGAGTGTACAAGGTGGGGGCCTTAACTATGGCTACACCTTC. This encodes CAWSVQGGGLNYGYTF.

This clonotype was seen ten or more times. CDR3 residues: CARIGNYQPQHF. Written as DNA, the CDR3 is TGTGCCCGAATTGGGAACTATCAGCCCCAGCATTTT. The chain uses TRBV28 and TRBJ1-5; no clear D. Trimming removed 11 bases at V and 5 bases at J, with 13 bases between. CDR1 is MDHEN, CDR2 SYDVKM, per germline. The CDR3 is made up of 12 amino acids.

The gene calls are TRBV11-2 and TRBJ1-1, with D hard to call. Germline-derived CDR1 and CDR2 are SGHAT and FQNNGV. The CDR3 runs to 13 residues. Trimming shortened V by 5 bases and J by 3 bases, and 10 bases separated the two germline ends. As DNA, the CDR3 is TGTGCCAGCAGCCATGACGTTGACACTGAAGCTTTCTTT. Translating gives CASSHDVDTEAFF.

V is TRBV6-2 or TRBV6-3 and J is TRBJ1-3; TRBD1 might be the D (6 bases). V was clipped by 0 bases and J by 8 bases, with 17 bases between them. Germline V gives CDR1 MNHEY, CDR2 SVGEGT. The CDR3 consists of 16 residues. CDR3: CASSYSMAGAGHTIYF. The CDR3 DNA reads as TGTGCCAGCAGTTACTCGATGGCGGGGGCGGGACACACCATATATTTT.

This clonotype was counted at least ten times. The chain couples TRBV12-3 or TRBV12-4 to TRBJ1-5; maybe TRBD1 (5 bases). The V gene lost 2 bases and the J gene lost 4 bases, with 9 bases spanning the gap. The CDR3 has 14 amino acids. The CDR3 spells CASSLSRGNQPQHF. CDR3 in DNA: TGTGCCAGCAGTTTATCTCGGGGGAATCAGCCCCAGCATTTT.

This chain uses TRBV20-1 with TRBJ2-7; tentative D call: TRBD2 (6 bases). CDR1 is DFQATT and CDR2 is SNEGSKA in the germline V gene (reference sequence). This CDR3 is 13 amino acids long. CDR3 in amino acids: CGSPGGGVYEQYF. CDR3 DNA sequence: TGCGGTTCTCCTGGAGGCGGGGTCTACGAGCAGTACTTC.

The table lists this clonotype with a few counts. This chain joins TRBV6-5 and TRBJ2-7; D possibly corresponds to TRBD2 (7 bases). CDR1 and CDR2 from the germline V gene are MNHEY and SVGAGI. This CDR3 spans 15 amino acids. V lost 2 bases, J lost 3 bases, and 14 bases lay in between. The CDR3 reads CASSYRGGPNYEQYF. The CDR3 DNA reads as TGTGCCAGCAGTTACCGCGGGGGCCCTAACTACGAGCAGTACTTC.

This clonotype was counted at least ten times. This chain joins TRBV12-3 or TRBV12-4 and TRBJ1-2, with unresolved D. The V end was cut by 4 bases, the J end by 3 bases, with 15 bases between. This CDR3 region has 15 residues. In DNA, the CDR3 is TGTGCCAGCAGTTCGCAGGATCTAGGCTACTATGGCTACACCTTC. This codes for CASSSQDLGYYGYTF.

This clonotype was recorded at least ten times. The rearrangement joins TRBV28 to TRBJ2-7, with TRBD2 matching 8 bases. The germline CDR1 and CDR2 sequences are MDHEN and SYDVKM. V dropped 5 bases and J dropped 8; count of bases not matched to a gene: 11. CDR3 length: 14 residues. CDR3 in amino acids: CASSPPAGGAKQYF. The CDR3 DNA is TGTGCCAGCAGTCCCCCCGCGGGAGGAGCCAAGCAGTACTTC.

This clonotype appeared many times. Relative to the germline gene, one junction end is altered; a read error may explain this. The chain employs TRBV20-1 and TRBJ2-1, with D perhaps TRBD2 (5 bases). Germline CDR1 reads DFQATT; CDR2 reads SNEGSKA (reference sequence). The length of the CDR3 is 14 residues. This CDR3 is CSASGKRSSNEQFF. DNA of the CDR3: TGCAGTGCTAGTGGCAAGCGGTCCTCCAATGAGCAGTTCTTC.

This clonotype was observed many times. The V gene is TRBV28, the J gene TRBJ2-2; TRBD2 matches 7 bases. V lost 6 bases, J lost 4 bases, and 8 bases stayed unmatched. The germline V gene encodes CDR1 MDHEN and CDR2 SYDVKM. The length of the CDR3 is 15 residues. The CDR3 nucleotides read TGTGCCAGCAGATCAAGCGGGAAAGTCACCGGGGAGCTGTTTTTT. This encodes CASRSSGKVTGELFF.

The table lists this clonotype with many counts. This sequence joins TRBV20-1 and TRBJ1-2, with D perhaps matching TRBD1 (6 bases). The ends were cut back, 0 bases at V and 4 bases at J, with 12 bases in the middle. The length of the CDR3 is 14 residues. The V gene's germline CDR1 is DFQATT and CDR2 SNEGSKA (reference sequence). CDR3 sequence (DNA): TGCAGTGCTAGAGATGGACAGACCACCTATGGCTACACCTTC. This translates into CSARDGQTTYGYTF.

This clonotype was counted only a few times. V usage is TRBV19 and J usage is TRBJ2-6; D uncertain. The ends were cut back, 6 bases at V and 0 bases at J, with 12 bases in the middle. The CDR3 is 16 amino acids. Germline V gene lookup returns CDR1 LNHDA and CDR2 SQIVND (reference sequence). CDR3 coding DNA: TGTGCCAGTAGCCGACTGGGAAACTCTGGGGCCAACGTCCTGACTTTC. Its protein product is CASSRLGNSGANVLTF.

The V and J genes are TRBV4-1 and TRBJ2-1; 7 nucleotides align to TRBD1. Germline V CDR1 and CDR2: MGHRA, YSYEKL. This CDR3 comprises 17 residues. Trimming removed 3 bases from V and 8 bases from J; junction bases left unmatched: 16. The CDR3 bases are TGCGCCAGCAGCCACATGACAGGGATTCCCTCCGGTGATGAGCAGTTCTTC. Amino acids: CASSHMTGIPSGDEQFF.